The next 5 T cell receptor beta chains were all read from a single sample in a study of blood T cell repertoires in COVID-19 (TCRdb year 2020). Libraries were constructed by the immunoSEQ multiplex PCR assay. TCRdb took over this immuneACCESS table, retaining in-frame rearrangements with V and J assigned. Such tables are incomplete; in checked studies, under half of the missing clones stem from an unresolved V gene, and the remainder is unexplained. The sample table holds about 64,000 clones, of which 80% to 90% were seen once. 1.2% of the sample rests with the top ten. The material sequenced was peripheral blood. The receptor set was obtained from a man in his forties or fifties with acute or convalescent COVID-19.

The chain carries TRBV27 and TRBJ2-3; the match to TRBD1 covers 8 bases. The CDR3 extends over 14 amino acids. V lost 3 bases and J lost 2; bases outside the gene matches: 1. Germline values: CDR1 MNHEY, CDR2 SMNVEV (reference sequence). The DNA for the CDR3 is TGTGCCAGCAGTTTCAGGGGGCCCACAGATACGCAGTATTTT. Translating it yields CASSFRGPTDTQYF.

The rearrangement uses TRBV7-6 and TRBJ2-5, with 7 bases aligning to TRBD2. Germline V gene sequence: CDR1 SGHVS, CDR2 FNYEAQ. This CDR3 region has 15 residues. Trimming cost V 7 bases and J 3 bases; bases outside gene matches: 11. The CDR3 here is CASTPGLAEEETQYF. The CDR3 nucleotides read TGTGCCAGCACCCCTGGTCTAGCGGAAGAAGAGACCCAGTACTTC.

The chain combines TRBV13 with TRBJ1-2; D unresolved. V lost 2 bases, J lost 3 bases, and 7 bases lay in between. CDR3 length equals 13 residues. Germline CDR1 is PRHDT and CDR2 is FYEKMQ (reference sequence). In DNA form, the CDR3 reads TGTGCCAGCAGCTTAAATGCGGACTATGGCTACACCTTC. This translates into CASSLNADYGYTF.

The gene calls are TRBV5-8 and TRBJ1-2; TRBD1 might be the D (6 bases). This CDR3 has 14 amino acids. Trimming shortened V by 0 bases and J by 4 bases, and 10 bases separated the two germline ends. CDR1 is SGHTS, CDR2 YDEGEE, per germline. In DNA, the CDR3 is TGTGCCAGCAGCTTGGATCAGGGGACCTATGGCTACACCTTC. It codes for CASSLDQGTYGYTF.

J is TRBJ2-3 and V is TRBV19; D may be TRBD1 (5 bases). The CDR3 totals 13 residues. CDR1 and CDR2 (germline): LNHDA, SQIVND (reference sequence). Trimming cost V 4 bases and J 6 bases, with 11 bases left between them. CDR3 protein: CASSKLGADTQYF. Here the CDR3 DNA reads TGTGCCAGTAGTAAGCTAGGGGCCGATACGCAGTATTTT. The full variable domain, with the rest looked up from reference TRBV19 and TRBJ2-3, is DGGITQSPKYLFRKEGQNVTLSCEQNLNHDAMYWYRQDPGQGLRLIYYSQIVNDFQKGDIAEGYSVSREKKESFPLTVTSAQKNPTAFYLCASSKLGADTQYFGPGTRLTVL.